The entry below gives a single TCR beta chain sequence along with its context. The sample originates from a study of technical replicates of blood from a handful of donors. The CDR3 has 13 amino acids. The germline V gene has CDR1 MNHEY and CDR2 SVGAGI. V was cut by 4 bases and J by 6 bases, with 10 bases left in between. Produced via immunoSEQ multiplex PCR; TCRdb's table is partial and in-frame only. The table lists about 87,000 clones, 85% to 95% of them singletons, with roughly 0.34% in the top ten. The V gene is TRBV6-5, the J gene TRBJ2-1, with D hard to call. The sequence came from a human donor in good health. Input material: T cells isolated from PBMCs. DNA of the CDR3: TGTGCCAGCAGTTTCTTGAGCGCCAATGAGCAGTTCTTC. Its protein is CASSFLSANEQFF.